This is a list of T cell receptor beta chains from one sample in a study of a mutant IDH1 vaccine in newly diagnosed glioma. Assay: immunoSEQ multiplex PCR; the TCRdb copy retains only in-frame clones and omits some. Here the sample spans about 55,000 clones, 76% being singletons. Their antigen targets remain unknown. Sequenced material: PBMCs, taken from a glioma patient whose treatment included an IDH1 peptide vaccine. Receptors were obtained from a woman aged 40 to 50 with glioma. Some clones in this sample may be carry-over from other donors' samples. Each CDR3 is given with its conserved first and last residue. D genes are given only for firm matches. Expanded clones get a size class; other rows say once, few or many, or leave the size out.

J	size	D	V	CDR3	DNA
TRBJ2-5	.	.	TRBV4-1	CASSQDLGVVGTQYF	TGCGCCAGCAGCCAAGACCTCGGGGTCGTGGGGACCCAGTACTTC
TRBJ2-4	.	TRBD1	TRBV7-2	CASSFRTGENIQYF	TGTGCCAGCAGCTTTAGGACAGGCGAAAACATTCAGTACTTC
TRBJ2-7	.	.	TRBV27	CASAYEQYF	TGTGCCAGCGCCTACGAGCAGTACTTC
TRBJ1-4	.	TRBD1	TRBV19	CASSISGQPNNEKLFF	TGTGCCAGTAGTATATCGGGACAGCCTAATAATGAAAAACTGTTTTTT
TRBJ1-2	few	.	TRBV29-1	CSVSGFYGYTF	TGCAGCGTGTCAGGGTTCTATGGCTACACCTTC
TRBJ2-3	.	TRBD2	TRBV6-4	CASSETSGGTDTQYF	TGTGCCAGCAGCGAAACTAGCGGGGGCACAGATACGCAGTATTTT
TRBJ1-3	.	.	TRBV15	CATSRFPGPSGNTIYF	TGTGCCACCAGCAGGTTTCCGGGACCGAGTGGAAACACCATATATTTT
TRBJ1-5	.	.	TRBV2	CASSTTGSHQPQHF	TGTGCCAGCAGTACTACAGGGTCTCATCAGCCCCAGCATTTT
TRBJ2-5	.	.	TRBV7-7	CASTPLGAYQETQYF	TGTGCTAGCACCCCCCTCGGGGCTTACCAAGAGACCCAGTACTTC
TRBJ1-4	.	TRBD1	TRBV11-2	CASSPIQGGREKLFF	TGTGCCAGCAGCCCTATACAGGGGGGTAGGGAAAAACTGTTTTTT
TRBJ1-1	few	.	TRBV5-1	CASSLGDEVVRAFF	TGCGCCAGCAGCCTCGGGGATGAGGTCGTTAGGGCTTTCTTT
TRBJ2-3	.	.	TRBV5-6	CASSRTTRTDTQYF	TGTGCCAGCAGTCGGACTACCCGCACAGATACGCAGTATTTT
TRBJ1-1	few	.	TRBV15	CATSKLTANTEAFF	TGTGCCACCAGCAAGTTGACAGCGAACACTGAAGCTTTCTTT
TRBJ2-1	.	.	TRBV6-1	CASTFLGEQFF	TGTGCCAGCACCTTTCTGGGAGAGCAGTTCTTC
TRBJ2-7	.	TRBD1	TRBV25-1	CASSRGTDSGQYF	TGTGCCTCCTCCAGGGGGACCGATTCGGGGCAGTACTTC
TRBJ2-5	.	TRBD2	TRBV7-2	CASSPTTSGETQYF	TGTGCCAGCAGCCCTACTACTAGCGGGGAGACCCAGTACTTC